The 27 T cell receptor beta chains below were found in one sample sequenced in a study of regulatory T cells in long-lasting Graves disease. The time point is: persistent/refractory GD, antithyroid drugs over 5 years with positive TRAb. RNA extracted from PBMCs served as the sequencing template. Investigators prepared the TCR beta libraries by applying iRepertoire HTBI primers and Arm-PCR of CDR3 regions. TCRdb re-analysed the multiplex PCR reads in MiXCR, keeping a single row per CDR3 protein. The sample yields about 470,000 distinct CDR3 sequences, about a fifth seen once. This specimen was peripheral blood mononuclear cells (PBMCs), taken when the disease was refractory, from a patient treated with antithyroid drugs. Source of these receptors: a female donor with Graves disease.

This clonotype was observed a few times. The chain combines TRBV24-1 with TRBJ2-1; D might be TRBD2 (6 bases). The CDR3 extends over 13 amino acids. V lost 8 bases, J lost 2 bases, and 9 bases lay in between. The germline CDR1 and CDR2 sequences are KGHDR and SFDVKD. Written as DNA, the CDR3 is TGTGCCACCAACGGGGGTCCCTACAATGAGCAGTTCTTC. Amino acids: CATNGGPYNEQFF.

The V gene is TRBV28, the J gene TRBJ1-5; D remains unclear. This CDR3 has 13 amino acids. Germline lookup yields CDR1 MDHEN and CDR2 SYDVKM. The ends were cut back, 8 bases at V and 0 bases at J, with 8 bases in the middle. The CDR3 region is CASGRSSNQPQHF. The CDR3 DNA follows: TGTGCCAGCGGGCGCAGTAGCAATCAGCCCCAGCATTTT.

This clonotype was seen repeatedly, ten times or more. J is TRBJ1-2 and V is TRBV29-1, with D possibly TRBD1 on 5 matching bases. Trimming stripped 6 bases from V and 0 bases from J, with 11 bases between. Germline V gives CDR1 SQVTM, CDR2 ANQGSEA. This CDR3 comprises 13 residues. The DNA of the CDR3 is TGCAGCGTCCAGGACAAGACTAACTATGGCTACACCTTC. Translating gives CSVQDKTNYGYTF.

The chain recombines TRBV5-1 with TRBJ1-1, with unresolved D. CDR1 is SGHRS, CDR2 YFSETQ, per germline. The germline V and J ends were trimmed by 7 bases and 1 base, with 11 bases remaining between them. The CDR3 extends over 13 amino acids. In nucleotides, the CDR3 is TGCGCCAGCCGTGGGCCGGGGAACACTGAAGCTTTCTTT. This encodes CASRGPGNTEAFF.

The chain combines TRBV20-1 with TRBJ1-5; D ambiguous. Germline assignment: CDR1 DFQATT and CDR2 SNEGSKA (reference sequence). With 5 bases removed from V and 5 bases from J, the gap between germline ends came to 10 bases. The CDR3 totals 12 residues. CDR3 coding DNA: TGCAGTGCTCCGGCAGTAGATCAGCCCCAGCATTTT. Translated: CSAPAVDQPQHF.

There are many counts of this clonotype. The chain carries TRBV28 and TRBJ2-7; 14 nucleotides align to TRBD2. The CDR3 totals 15 residues. CDR1 is MDHEN, CDR2 SYDVKM, per germline. Germline trimming cut 11 bases from V and 0 bases from J; bases unmatched to any gene: 6. CDR3 DNA: TGTGCCGCCGGGACTAGCGGGGGAAGCTCCTACGAGCAGTACTTC. Its protein product is CAAGTSGGSSYEQYF.

There are many counts of this clonotype. This sequence joins TRBV10-3 and TRBJ2-7; 8 bases match TRBD1. The CDR3 covers 16 residues. CDR1 and CDR2 from the germline V gene are ENHRY and SYGVKD. V gave up 0 bases and J gave up 5 bases; unmatched junction bases: 9. This CDR3 is CAISESRQGMIDEQYF. The CDR3 nucleotides are TGTGCCATCAGTGAGTCGAGACAGGGGATGATAGACGAGCAGTACTTC.

A note on this clonotype: A much larger clone lies one base from this, so it may be a read error. The genes are TRBV13 and TRBJ2-2, with 7 bases aligning to TRBD1. CDR3 length: 15 amino acids. CDR1 and CDR2 (germline): PRHDT, FYEKMQ (reference sequence). Germline trimming cut 6 bases from V and 5 bases from J; bases unmatched to any gene: 9. CDR3 nucleotide sequence: TGTGCCAGCAGTCAAGACAGGGTGAGGACCGGGGAGCTGTTTTTT. Translation gives CASSQDRVRTGELFF.

This clonotype was observed many times. The chain joins TRBV2 to TRBJ2-7, with 10 bases fitting TRBD2. This CDR3 has 14 amino acids. Germline CDR1 is SNHLY and CDR2 is FYNNEI. The ends lost 5 bases at V and 3 bases at J; junction bases unmatched: 4. The CDR3, as DNA: TGTGCCAGCAGTTCAAGCGGGGGGGGCTACGAGCAGTACTTC. This translates into CASSSSGGGYEQYF.

This clonotype came up a few times. The chain combines TRBV5-1 with TRBJ1-1, with 8 bases aligning to TRBD1. Trimming took 2 bases from V and 7 from J; bases not matched to a gene: 4. The CDR3 length is 13 residues. CDR1 is SGHRS and CDR2 is YFSETQ in the germline V gene. This CDR3 is CASSLQGGSEAFF. The CDR3 nucleotides are TGCGCCAGCAGCTTACAGGGGGGGAGTGAAGCTTTCTTT.

This clonotype was recorded many times. V gene TRBV2 combines with J gene TRBJ1-1, with a weak D call TRBD1 (5 bases). V shed 2 bases and J shed 4 bases, with 8 bases lying between them. The CDR3 has 13 residues. Germline V gene lookup returns CDR1 SNHLY and CDR2 FYNNEI. This CDR3 is CASSENQGTEAFF. In DNA form, the CDR3 reads TGTGCCAGCAGTGAAAACCAGGGCACTGAAGCTTTCTTT.

This clonotype was recorded at least ten times. The gene calls are TRBV12-3 or TRBV12-4 and TRBJ2-7; D is uncertain. V lost 1 base, J lost 4 bases, and 14 bases lay in between. CDR3 length equals 15 residues. CDR3 DNA: TGTGCCAGCAGTTTAGGTTGGGCAGGAACGTACGAGCAGTACTTC. Translating it yields CASSLGWAGTYEQYF.

A few counts support this clonotype. The V gene is TRBV7-9, the J gene TRBJ2-2; 8 bases align to TRBD1. CDR1 is SEHNR and CDR2 is FQNEAQ in the germline V gene (reference sequence). The junction had 6 bases not matched to a gene; V was cut back by 1 base and J by 2 bases. The CDR3 sequence is 17 residues long. The CDR3 DNA is TGTGCCAGCAGCTTAGTGGCCGGGACAGGAAACACCGGGGAGCTGTTTTTT. This sequence encodes CASSLVAGTGNTGELFF.

The sample holds many counts of this clonotype. J is TRBJ1-2 and V is TRBV12-3 or TRBV12-4; no firm D call. Trimming pared 3 bases from V and 8 bases from J, leaving 13 bases between. The CDR3 extends over 13 amino acids. CDR3 in amino acids: CASSFGEGGGYTF. The CDR3 DNA follows: TGTGCCAGCAGTTTCGGGGAGGGCGGAGGCTACACCTTC.

With respect to this clonotype: One base away lies a much larger clone, so this may be a sequencing read error. This CDR3 is missing its conserved last phenylalanine or tryptophan, likely due to a read error. This rearrangement joins TRBV7-8 to TRBJ1-2; 9 bases fit TRBD1. Germline CDR1 and CDR2: SGHVS and FQNEAQ. The CDR3 consists of 13 residues. The V segment lost 7 bases and the J segment 5 bases; nucleotides outside the gene matches: 5. The chain's CDR3 is CASMIQGAYGYTL. The CDR3 region has the DNA TGTGCCAGCATGATACAGGGGGCGTATGGCTACACCCTC.

This clonotype was recorded many times. The chain carries TRBV7-8 and TRBJ1-6, with D perhaps matching TRBD1 (6 bases). Trimming removed 3 bases from V and 7 bases from J, with 13 bases in between. CDR1 and CDR2 (germline): SGHVS, FQNEAQ. The CDR3 runs to 15 residues. CDR3: CASSLNRAVNSPLHF. CDR3 nucleotide sequence: TGTGCCAGCAGCTTGAACAGGGCCGTCAATTCACCCCTCCACTTT.

CDR3 in amino acids: CSARSPRRSTDTQYF. For the CDR3, the DNA is TGCAGTGCTAGGAGCCCCCGGAGAAGCACAGATACGCAGTATTTT. V is TRBV20-1 and J is TRBJ2-3; D is undetermined. V was pared by 3 bases and J by 0 bases, with 13 bases between. This CDR3 spans 15 amino acids. Germline values: CDR1 DFQATT, CDR2 SNEGSKA (reference sequence).

This clonotype has a handful of counts. This rearrangement joins TRBV7-9 to TRBJ2-4, with D tentatively TRBD1 (6 bases). The CDR3 has 19 amino acids. The germline V gene encodes CDR1 SEHNR and CDR2 FQNEAQ (reference sequence). The ends were cut back, 1 base at V and 0 bases at J, with 19 bases in the middle. The CDR3 sequence is CASSLEGRGLLLAKNIQYF. The CDR3, as DNA: TGTGCCAGCAGCTTAGAAGGAAGGGGGTTACTCCTAGCCAAAAACATTCAGTACTTC.

Worth noting for this clonotype: A junction end diverges from the germline sequence, so it may reflect a read error. The rearrangement uses TRBV14 and TRBJ1-1; 7 bases map to TRBD1. Germline-derived CDR1 and CDR2 are SGHDN and FVKESK. The length of the CDR3 is 15 residues. The CDR3 nucleotides are TGTACCAGCAGCCAAATGACAGGGTGGGACACTGAAGCTTTCTTT. Its translation is CTSSQMTGWDTEAFF.

This clonotype was counted at least ten times. Here the CDR3 DNA reads TGTGCCAGCAGTTACAGGGGGGGGGCCGCCCTAGACTACGTG. Protein product: CASSYRGGAALDYV. This chain joins TRBV28 and TRBJ2-7, with a weak D call TRBD1 (8 bases). Germline V gives CDR1 MDHEN, CDR2 SYDVKM. CDR3 length equals 14 residues.

Many counts were recorded for this clonotype. The chain recombines TRBV11-2 with TRBJ2-2; 9 nucleotides agree with TRBD2. Per the germline V gene, CDR1 is SGHAT and CDR2 is FQNNGV. This CDR3 comprises 15 residues. J lost 8 bases, V lost 2 bases, and 6 bases had no gene match. CDR3 coding DNA: TGTGCCAGCAGCTTAACGCGGGGGGGCCTAGGGGAGCTGTTTTTT. It encodes CASSLTRGGLGELFF.

V and J are TRBV20-1 and TRBJ2-1; 9 bases fit TRBD2. Germline assignment: CDR1 DFQATT and CDR2 SNEGSKA (reference sequence). The CDR3 loop spans 16 amino acids. The J segment lost 3 bases and the V segment lost 0 bases, leaving 6 bases of the junction unmatched. The chain's CDR3 is CSARDGAGGIYNEQFF. DNA of the CDR3: TGCAGTGCTAGAGATGGGGCGGGAGGGATCTACAATGAGCAGTTCTTC.

This clonotype has a handful of counts. The chain has TRBV6-5 and TRBJ2-7; 7 nucleotides align to TRBD2. J lost 4 bases, V lost 2 bases, and 11 bases had no gene match. The CDR3 runs to 16 residues. The germline CDR1 and CDR2 sequences are MNHEY and SVGAGI. The CDR3 protein is CASSYIYGLAAYEQYF. In DNA, the CDR3 is TGTGCCAGCAGTTACATCTATGGGCTAGCGGCTTACGAGCAGTACTTC.

This clonotype was found many times. The chain links TRBV12-3 or TRBV12-4 to TRBJ1-6; D gene uncertain. This CDR3 region has 14 residues. The V end lost 6 bases, the J end lost 9 bases, and 15 bases lay between the germline ends. The CDR3: CASRPTLWGSPLHF. The CDR3 bases are TGTGCCAGCAGACCGACCCTATGGGGTTCACCCCTCCACTTT.

The chain combines TRBV6-1 with TRBJ1-6, with a tentative D call TRBD1 (6 bases). Germline-derived CDR1 and CDR2 are MNHNS and SASEGT. The V and J ends lost 6 bases and 0 bases respectively, with 21 bases between them. The CDR3 is 19 amino acids. Written as DNA, the CDR3 is TGTGCCAGCAGAAGGAAAGGGGGAACAGGACACTCCTATAATTCACCCCTCCACTTT. Translated: CASRRKGGTGHSYNSPLHF.

In its sample, this clonotype was seen a few times. The chain is built from TRBV5-5 and TRBJ2-5; 9 bases are shared with TRBD2. Losses at the gene ends were 0 bases for V and 5 bases for J; bases not matched to a gene: 11. Per germline, CDR1 SGHKS and CDR2 YYEKEE (reference sequence). The CDR3 covers 17 residues. This chain's CDR3 is CASSLERVRGGRETQYF. Here the CDR3 DNA reads TGTGCCAGCAGCTTGGAGCGGGTGCGGGGGGGCCGCGAGACCCAGTACTTC. Using reference TRBV5-5 and TRBJ2-5 for the parts outside the CDR3, the full variable domain is DAGVTQSPTHLIKTRGQQVTLRCSPISGHKSVSWYQQVLGQGPQFIFQYYEKEERGRGNFPDRFSARQFPNYSSELNVNALLLGDSALYLCASSLERVRGGRETQYFGPGTRLLVL.

This clonotype has more than one count but fewer than ten. The rearrangement uses TRBV7-9 and TRBJ1-4, with a tentative D call TRBD1 (5 bases). CDR1 SEHNR and CDR2 FQNEAQ come from the germline V gene (reference sequence). V dropped 1 base and J dropped 3 bases, with 12 bases sitting between them. There are 16 residues in the CDR3. The CDR3 nucleotides are TGTGCCAGCAGCTTAGAGGCTGGGGCCCCTAATGAAAAACTGTTTTTT. Residues: CASSLEAGAPNEKLFF.